Reported below is one T cell receptor (beta chain). Seattle-derived patients entered the study during active infection and were followed longitudinally. The CDR3 length is 15 residues. Trimming at V came to 6 bases and at J to 3 bases, leaving 1 base not matched to a gene. Germline loops: CDR1 SNHLY, CDR2 FYNNEI. The sample originates from a study of blood T cell repertoires in COVID-19. Study at large: There were acute and convalescent COVID-19 samples, and they came from the United States, Italy and Spain. From T cells, B-cell-depleted T cells, or PBMCs came the material, which was cDNA or gDNA.

Study processing details: Amplification with reference gene primers provided the estimates of nucleated cell counts. Clones were read by immunoSEQ multiplex PCR, and TCRdb kept only the in-frame ones, dropping some. The V and J calls and clone size were taken over from that table, and D and trimming were inferred from the DNA. The sample includes almost 350,000 clones, over 85% of them seen just once. This TCR was recovered from a woman in her fifties or sixties with COVID-19, enrolled during active disease. The chain carries TRBV2 and TRBJ1-6, with 11 nucleotides matching TRBD1. Sequences were obtained from peripheral blood. The chain's CDR3 is CASRDRGLYNSPLHF. The CDR3 DNA follows: TGTGCCAGCAGGGACAGGGGGCTCTATAATTCACCCCTCCACTTT.